The entry below describes one T cell receptor beta chain. The assay was immunoSEQ multiplex PCR, and TCRdb's table has in-frame clones only and misses some. The table has a few hundred thousand clones, under 80% seen once. These data are taken from a study of shared clonotypes between healthy human individuals. The CDR3 totals 15 residues. Germline assignment: CDR1 KGHSH and CDR2 LQKENI. V dropped 2 bases and J dropped 8 bases, with 19 bases sitting between them. The V gene is TRBV18, the J gene TRBJ2-7; D unresolved. The clonotype originates from a young man in good health. Material for sequencing was memory CD4+ T cells sorted from blood. Subset in this sample: CD45RA-negative fraction. The CDR3 nucleotides are TGTGCCAGCTCACCATGGCAGGAGACCCGTTCGAAGCAGTACTTC. This gives the protein CASSPWQETRSKQYF.